This is a list of T cell receptor beta chains from one sample in a study of blood T cell repertoires in COVID-19. Sequencing used immunoSEQ multiplex PCR; TCRdb keeps in-frame clones, though not all of them. The sample shows over 130,000 clones, 87% of them seen only once. Material: peripheral blood. These receptors were obtained from a woman in her sixties with active or convalescent COVID-19. Both conserved end residues are part of each CDR3. A D gene is named only where the DNA matches it firmly. Only part of the rows carry a size: once, few, many, or a class if the clone is expanded.

V,J,size,D,CDR3,DNA
TRBV11-3,TRBJ2-2,.,.,CASSFSSGANTGELFF,TGTGCCAGCAGCTTTTCATCAGGGGCGAACACCGGGGAGCTGTTTTTT
TRBV18,TRBJ1-1,.,TRBD1,CASSAGQGSHTEAFF,TGTGCCAGCTCAGCGGGACAGGGATCCCACACTGAAGCTTTCTTT
TRBV7-2,TRBJ1-2,.,TRBD1,CASSLGQGTYGYTF,TGTGCCAGCAGCTTAGGACAGGGGACATATGGCTACACCTTC
TRBV19,TRBJ2-4,.,.,CASSEQNLAKNIQYF,TGTGCCAGTAGCGAACAGAATCTAGCCAAAAACATTCAGTACTTC
TRBV11-2,TRBJ2-1,.,TRBD2,CASSLVLAGGDEQFF,TGTGCCAGCAGCTTAGTACTAGCGGGGGGGGATGAGCAGTTCTTC
TRBV18,TRBJ1-5,.,TRBD1,CASSPGQANQPQHF,TGTGCCAGCTCACCGGGACAGGCCAATCAGCCCCAGCATTTT
TRBV7-9,TRBJ1-5,.,TRBD1,CASSSGQGGSNQPQHF,TGTGCCAGCAGCTCGGGACAGGGAGGTTCCAATCAGCCCCAGCATTTT
TRBV19,TRBJ1-1,.,.,CASTPGGTEAFF,TGTGCCAGTACCCCCGGGGGCACTGAAGCTTTCTTT
TRBV5-5,TRBJ1-5,.,TRBD1,CASSWGQQNQPQHF,TGTGCCAGCAGCTGGGGACAGCAGAATCAGCCCCAGCATTTT
TRBV5-1,TRBJ2-7,.,TRBD1,CASSLVGQGSPSSYEQYF,TGCGCCAGCAGCTTGGTGGGACAGGGGTCGCCGAGCTCCTACGAGCAGTACTTC
TRBV20-1,TRBJ1-2,.,.,CSAGADYGYTF,TGCAGTGCAGGGGCTGACTATGGCTACACCTTC
TRBV6-6,TRBJ1-4,.,.,CASTRGGPEKLFF,TGTGCCAGCACCCGAGGGGGACCTGAAAAACTGTTTTTT
TRBV10-3,TRBJ2-1,.,TRBD2,CAISEGLAGAGNEQFF,TGTGCCATCAGTGAGGGGCTAGCGGGGGCGGGTAATGAGCAGTTCTTC
TRBV6-2/TRBV6-3,TRBJ2-7,.,.,CASSNGGFGTYEQYF,TGTGCCAGCAGTAATGGGGGGTTTGGTACCTACGAGCAGTACTTC
TRBV9,TRBJ2-3,.,TRBD2,CASSVTSGGFTDTQYF,TGTGCCAGCAGCGTAACAAGCGGGGGTTTCACAGATACGCAGTATTTT
TRBV11-2,TRBJ1-5,.,.,CASSLDRNQPQHF,TGTGCCAGCAGCTTAGACAGAAATCAGCCCCAGCATTTT
TRBV5-4,TRBJ1-2,.,.,CASSLARGANYGYTF,TGTGCCAGCAGCTTGGCCAGGGGAGCTAACTATGGCTACACCTTC
TRBV11-3,TRBJ2-1,.,.,CASSSPGQHEQFF,TGTGCCAGCAGCAGCCCGGGACAACATGAGCAGTTCTTC
TRBV6-1,TRBJ1-1,.,TRBD1,CASSEAGTGKGFF,TGTGCCAGCAGTGAAGCAGGGACAGGAAAGGGGTTCTTT
TRBV7-2,TRBJ1-2,.,.,CASSSRYRNHYGYTF,TGTGCCAGCAGCTCCAGGTACCGGAATCACTATGGCTACACCTTC
TRBV3-1/TRBV3-2,TRBJ2-1,.,.,CASSQALVGEQFF,TGTGCCAGCAGCCAGGCACTAGTCGGTGAGCAGTTCTTC
TRBV5-5,TRBJ2-2,.,TRBD1,CASSLGQGKNTGELFF,TGTGCCAGCAGCCTCGGACAGGGGAAAAACACCGGGGAGCTGTTTTTT
TRBV4-3,TRBJ1-6,.,TRBD1,CASSQDPQGDSPLHF,TGCGCCAGCAGCCAAGATCCACAGGGGGATTCACCCCTCCACTTT
TRBV19,TRBJ2-3,.,.,CASSISRVQLTDTQYF,TGTGCCAGTAGTATAAGCAGGGTCCAACTCACAGATACGCAGTATTTT
TRBV2,TRBJ2-7,.,TRBD1,CASSEDRGTYEQYF,TGTGCCAGCAGTGAGGACAGGGGAACCTACGAGCAGTACTTC
TRBV6-1,TRBJ1-2,.,TRBD1,CASSERGTGVGANYGYTF,TGTGCCAGCAGTGAACGAGGGACAGGGGTCGGCGCTAACTATGGCTACACCTTC
TRBV6-5,TRBJ1-2,.,TRBD1,CASSYGQGALIYGYTF,TGTGCCAGCAGTTACGGACAGGGGGCTTTAATTTATGGCTACACCTTC
TRBV7-5,TRBJ1-5,.,.,CARSQKVLGSDQPQHF,TGTGCCAGAAGCCAAAAGGTCCTAGGTTCCGATCAGCCCCAGCATTTT
TRBV19,TRBJ1-2,.,.,CASSRDFFGGYTF,TGTGCCAGTAGCAGGGACTTCTTCGGTGGCTACACCTTC
TRBV5-6,TRBJ2-7,.,.,CASSLTGFRSYEQYF,TGTGCCAGCAGCTTGACAGGGTTCCGCTCCTACGAGCAGTACTTC
TRBV11-2,TRBJ2-7,few,.,CASSFTQQGLGYEQYF,TGTGCCAGCAGCTTCACCCAACAGGGCTTAGGGTACGAGCAGTACTTC
TRBV10-3,TRBJ1-5,.,.,CAISEAREGQPQHF,TGTGCCATCAGTGAGGCCAGGGAAGGTCAGCCCCAGCATTTT
TRBV29-1,TRBJ1-2,.,TRBD1,CSVATGFNYGYTF,TGCAGCGTTGCGACAGGGTTCAACTATGGCTACACCTTC
TRBV6-2/TRBV6-3,TRBJ2-2,.,.,CASSYGLLPGELFF,TGTGCCAGCAGTTACGGACTGTTACCCGGGGAGCTGTTTTTT
TRBV6-5,TRBJ1-6,.,.,CASSPTRVGNSPLHF,TGTGCCAGCAGTCCCACCAGGGTAGGCAATTCACCCCTCCACTTT
TRBV11-3,TRBJ2-1,.,.,CASSLERWGRTTYNEQFF,TGTGCCAGCAGCTTAGAACGGTGGGGGCGTACCACCTACAATGAGCAGTTCTTC
TRBV7-9,TRBJ1-1,.,.,CASSSAGTSRGTEAFF,TGTGCCAGCAGCTCCGCCGGGACATCAAGGGGCACTGAAGCTTTCTTT
TRBV19,TRBJ1-1,few,.,CASSGLRGTEAFF,TGTGCCAGTAGTGGGCTCAGAGGGACTGAAGCTTTCTTT
TRBV6-5,TRBJ1-2,.,TRBD1,CASRSTGSYGYTF,TGTGCCAGCAGGTCGACAGGGTCCTATGGCTACACCTTC
TRBV10-3,TRBJ2-7,.,.,CAIGRSGDAYEQYF,TGTGCCATCGGGAGGTCCGGGGATGCATACGAGCAGTACTTC
TRBV9,TRBJ2-5,once,TRBD2,CASSNSGGGTQYF,TGTGCCAGCAGCAATAGCGGGGGGGGTACCCAGTACTTC
TRBV5-1,TRBJ1-2,.,TRBD1,CASSFRGQESNYGYTF,TGCGCCAGCAGCTTTAGGGGACAGGAGTCTAACTATGGCTACACCTTC
TRBV7-2,TRBJ2-5,.,.,CASSPQGLLETQYF,TGTGCCAGCAGCCCACAGGGTCTTCTTGAGACCCAGTACTTC
TRBV28,TRBJ1-2,once,.,CASSPTGNYGYTF,TGTGCCAGCAGTCCGACGGGGAACTATGGCTACACCTTC
TRBV27,TRBJ1-6,.,.,CASSSFQGGNSPLHF,TGTGCCAGCAGTTCCTTTCAGGGCGGAAATTCACCCCTCCACTTT
TRBV5-1,TRBJ1-2,once,.,CASSFDRVPNYGYTF,TGCGCCAGCAGCTTTGACCGGGTTCCCAACTATGGCTACACCTTC
TRBV7-2,TRBJ2-7,.,TRBD2,CASSLQRGAPYEQYF,TGTGCCAGCAGCTTACAGCGGGGGGCCCCATACGAGCAGTACTTC
TRBV7-2,TRBJ1-2,.,.,CASSSHARQGEGYTF,TGTGCCAGCAGCTCCCACGCTCGGCAGGGTGAAGGCTACACCTTC
TRBV12-3/TRBV12-4,TRBJ2-5,.,TRBD2,CASRLAAQETQYF,TGTGCCAGCAGACTAGCGGCCCAAGAGACCCAGTACTTC
TRBV3-1/TRBV3-2,TRBJ2-1,.,.,CASSPPRGKQFF,TGTGCCAGCAGCCCACCAAGAGGCAAGCAGTTCTTC